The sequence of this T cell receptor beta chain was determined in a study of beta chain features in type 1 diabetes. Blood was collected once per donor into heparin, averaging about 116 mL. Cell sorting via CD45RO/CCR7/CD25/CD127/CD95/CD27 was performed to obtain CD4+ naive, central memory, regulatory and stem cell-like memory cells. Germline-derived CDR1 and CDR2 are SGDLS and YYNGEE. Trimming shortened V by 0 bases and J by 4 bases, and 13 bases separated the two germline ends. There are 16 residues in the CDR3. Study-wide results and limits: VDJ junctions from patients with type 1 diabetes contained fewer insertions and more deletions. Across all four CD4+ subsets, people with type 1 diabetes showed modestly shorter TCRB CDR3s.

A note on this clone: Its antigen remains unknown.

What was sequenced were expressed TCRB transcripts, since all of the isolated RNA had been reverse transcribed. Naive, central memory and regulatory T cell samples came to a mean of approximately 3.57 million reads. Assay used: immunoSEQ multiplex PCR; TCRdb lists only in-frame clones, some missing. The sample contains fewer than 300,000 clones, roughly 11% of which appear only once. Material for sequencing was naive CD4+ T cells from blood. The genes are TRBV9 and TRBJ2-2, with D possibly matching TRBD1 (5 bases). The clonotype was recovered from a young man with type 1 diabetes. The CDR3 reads CASSVVAGSATGELFF. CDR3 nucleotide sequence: TGTGCCAGCAGCGTAGTAGCAGGGTCCGCCACCGGGGAGCTGTTTTTT.